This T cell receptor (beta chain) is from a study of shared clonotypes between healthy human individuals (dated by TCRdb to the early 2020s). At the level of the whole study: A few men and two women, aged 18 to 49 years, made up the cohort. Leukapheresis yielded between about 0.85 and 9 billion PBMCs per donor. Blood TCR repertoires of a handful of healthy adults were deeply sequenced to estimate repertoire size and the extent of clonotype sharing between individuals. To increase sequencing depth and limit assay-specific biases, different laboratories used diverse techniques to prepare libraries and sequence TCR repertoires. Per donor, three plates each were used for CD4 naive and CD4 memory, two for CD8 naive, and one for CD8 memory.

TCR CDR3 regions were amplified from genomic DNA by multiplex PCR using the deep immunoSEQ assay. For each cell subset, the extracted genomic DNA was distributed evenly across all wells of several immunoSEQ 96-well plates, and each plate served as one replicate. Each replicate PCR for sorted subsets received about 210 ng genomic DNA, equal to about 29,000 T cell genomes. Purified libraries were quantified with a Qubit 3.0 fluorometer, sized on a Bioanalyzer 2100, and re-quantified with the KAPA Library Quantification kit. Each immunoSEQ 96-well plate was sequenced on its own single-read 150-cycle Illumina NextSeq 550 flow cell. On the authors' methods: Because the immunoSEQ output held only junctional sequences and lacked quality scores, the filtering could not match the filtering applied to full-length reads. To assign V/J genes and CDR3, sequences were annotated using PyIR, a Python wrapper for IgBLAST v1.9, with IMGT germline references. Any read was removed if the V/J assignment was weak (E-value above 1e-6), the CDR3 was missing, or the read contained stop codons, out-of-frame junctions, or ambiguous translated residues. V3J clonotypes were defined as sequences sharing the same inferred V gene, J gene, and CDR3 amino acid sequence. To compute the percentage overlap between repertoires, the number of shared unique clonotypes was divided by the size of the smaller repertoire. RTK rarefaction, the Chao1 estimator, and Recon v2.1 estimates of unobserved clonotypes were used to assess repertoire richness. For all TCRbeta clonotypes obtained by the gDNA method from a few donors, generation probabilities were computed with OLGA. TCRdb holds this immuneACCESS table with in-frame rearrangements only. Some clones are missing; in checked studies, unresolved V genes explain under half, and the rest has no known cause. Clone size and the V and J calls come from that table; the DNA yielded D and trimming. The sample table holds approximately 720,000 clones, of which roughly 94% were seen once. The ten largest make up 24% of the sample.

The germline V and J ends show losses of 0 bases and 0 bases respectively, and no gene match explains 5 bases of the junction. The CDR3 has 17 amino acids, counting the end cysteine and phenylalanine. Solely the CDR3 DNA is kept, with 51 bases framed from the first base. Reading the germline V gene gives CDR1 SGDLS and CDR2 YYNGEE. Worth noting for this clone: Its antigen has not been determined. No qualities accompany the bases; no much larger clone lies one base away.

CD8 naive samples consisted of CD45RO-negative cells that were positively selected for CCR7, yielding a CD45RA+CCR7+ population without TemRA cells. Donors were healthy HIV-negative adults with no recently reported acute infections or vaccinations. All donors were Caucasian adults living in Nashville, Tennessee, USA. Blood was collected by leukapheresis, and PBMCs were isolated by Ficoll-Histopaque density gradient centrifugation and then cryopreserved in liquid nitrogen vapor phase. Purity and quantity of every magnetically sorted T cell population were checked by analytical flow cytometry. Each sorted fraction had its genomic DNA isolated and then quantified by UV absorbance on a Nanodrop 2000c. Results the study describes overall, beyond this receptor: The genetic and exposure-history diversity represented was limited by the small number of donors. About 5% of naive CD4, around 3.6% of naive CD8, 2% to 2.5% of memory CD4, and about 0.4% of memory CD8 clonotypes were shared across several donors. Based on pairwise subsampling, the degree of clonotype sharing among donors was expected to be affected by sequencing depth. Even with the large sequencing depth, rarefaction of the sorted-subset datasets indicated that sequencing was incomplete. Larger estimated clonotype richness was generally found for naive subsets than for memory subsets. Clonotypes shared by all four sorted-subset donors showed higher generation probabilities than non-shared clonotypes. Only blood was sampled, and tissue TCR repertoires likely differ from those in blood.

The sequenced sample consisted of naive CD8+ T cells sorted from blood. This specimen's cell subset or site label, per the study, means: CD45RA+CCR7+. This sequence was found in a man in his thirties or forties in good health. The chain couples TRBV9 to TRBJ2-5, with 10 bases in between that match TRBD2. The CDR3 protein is CASSVGEGLADQETQYF. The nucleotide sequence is TGTGCCAGCAGCGTAGGGGAAGGACTAGCGGACCAAGAGACCCAGTACTTC.